This is a list of T cell receptor beta chains from one sample in a study of T-cell reconstitution after alpha-beta-depleted transplantation in children. From the PCR reads, TCRdb called clonotypes with MiXCR, one entry per CDR3 protein. The sample contains about 610,000 distinct CDR3 sequences, 10% to 13% of which appear only once. The source was PBMCs from the stem cell graft donor, collected from the stem cell graft. These receptors were obtained from a human donor who donated a stem cell graft to a child with acute myeloid leukemia. The CDR3 runs from the conserved cysteine through the conserved F or W. Fields, in order: J gene, CDR3 length, D gene, clone size, V gene, CDR3 protein, CDR3 DNA. A D gene is named only where the DNA matches it firmly. A row's size may be missing; if present it is once, few, many or a size class.

J: TRBJ2-5; length: 17; D: TRBD2; size: -; V: TRBV9; CDR3: CASSESGGSVAQETQYF; DNA: TGTGCCAGCAGCGAAAGCGGGGGTAGCGTCGCCCAAGAGACCCAGTACTTC
J: TRBJ1-6; length: 15; D: -; size: few; V: TRBV5-4; CDR3: CASSQDSRYNSPLHF; DNA: TGTGCCAGCAGCCAGGACAGTCGGTATAATTCACCCCTCCACTTT
J: TRBJ2-1; length: 13; D: -; size: many; V: TRBV11-2; CDR3: CASSLLAYNEQFF; DNA: TGTGCCAGCAGCCTCCTAGCTTACAATGAGCAGTTCTTC
J: TRBJ2-5; length: 12; D: -; size: many; V: TRBV29-1; CDR3: CSVSLTQETQYF; DNA: TGCAGCGTCTCCCTTACCCAAGAGACCCAGTACTTC
J: TRBJ2-7; length: 14; D: -; size: -; V: TRBV20-1; CDR3: CSASEGSSSYEQYF; DNA: TGCAGTGCTAGTGAGGGCTCGAGCTCCTACGAGCAGTACTTC
J: TRBJ2-2; length: 16; D: TRBD2; size: many; V: TRBV6-2/TRBV6-3; CDR3: CASSYGTSGLTGELFF; DNA: TGTGCCAGCAGTTACGGGACTAGCGGGCTCACCGGGGAGCTGTTTTTT
J: TRBJ2-3; length: 14; D: TRBD2; size: -; V: TRBV6-5; CDR3: CASRALAGTDTQYF; DNA: TGTGCCAGCAGGGCACTAGCGGGCACAGATACGCAGTATTTT
J: TRBJ1-6; length: 12; D: -; size: few; V: TRBV12-3/TRBV12-4; CDR3: CASSPRDSPLHF; DNA: TGTGCCAGCAGTCCCCGGGATTCACCCCTCCACTTT
J: TRBJ2-1; length: 15; D: TRBD2; size: few; V: TRBV4-2; CDR3: CASSQGLAGDREQFF; DNA: TGTGCCAGCAGCCAGGGTCTAGCGGGAGACAGGGAGCAGTTCTTC
J: TRBJ2-3; length: 18; D: -; size: -; V: TRBV6-5; CDR3: CASSYSIMSSGSTDTQYF; DNA: TGTGCCAGCAGTTACTCGATTATGTCGAGTGGCTCTACAGATACGCAGTATTTT
J: TRBJ2-1; length: 15; D: TRBD2; size: -; V: TRBV6-4; CDR3: CASSDGLAGYNEQFF; DNA: TGTGCCAGCAGTGATGGACTAGCGGGTTACAATGAGCAGTTCTTC
J: TRBJ2-7; length: 13; D: -; size: -; V: TRBV4-2; CDR3: CASSPRHYYEQYF; DNA: TGTGCCAGCAGCCCCAGACACTACTACGAGCAGTACTTC
J: TRBJ2-6; length: 15; D: TRBD1; size: -; V: TRBV5-1; CDR3: CASTPQGAGANVLTF; DNA: TGCGCCAGCACGCCCCAGGGGGCTGGGGCCAACGTCCTGACTTTC
J: TRBJ2-7; length: 14; D: TRBD2; size: -; V: TRBV5-1; CDR3: CASSLQAGAYEQYF; DNA: TGCGCCAGCAGCCTACAGGCGGGAGCCTACGAGCAGTACTTC
J: TRBJ2-1; length: 13; D: TRBD2; size: -; V: TRBV20-1; CDR3: CSVTGGAGNEQFF; DNA: TGCAGTGTAACGGGAGGGGCGGGGAATGAGCAGTTCTTC
J: TRBJ1-2; length: 16; D: -; size: few; V: TRBV28; CDR3: CASSILGSTAFDGYTF; DNA: TGTGCCAGCAGCATCCTTGGCAGTACAGCCTTTGATGGCTACACCTTC
J: TRBJ1-3; length: 16; D: TRBD1; size: few; V: TRBV15; CDR3: CATSRAGDSLGNTIYF; DNA: TGTGCCACCAGCAGAGCGGGGGACAGCCTAGGAAACACCATATATTTT
J: TRBJ2-7; length: 15; D: -; size: -; V: TRBV27; CDR3: CASSFGAGPLYEQYF; DNA: TGTGCCAGCAGTTTTGGGGCGGGACCACTTTACGAGCAGTACTTC
J: TRBJ2-3; length: 12; D: -; size: few; V: TRBV7-3; CDR3: CASSIAGDTQYF; DNA: TGTGCCAGCAGCATTGCTGGGGATACGCAGTATTTT
J: TRBJ2-5; length: 15; D: TRBD2; size: -; V: TRBV7-8; CDR3: CASSYRLAGVETQYF; DNA: TGTGCCAGCAGTTACCGACTAGCGGGAGTGGAGACCCAGTACTTC
J: TRBJ2-1; length: 16; D: TRBD2; size: few; V: TRBV3-1; CDR3: CASSQAASGPYNEQFF; DNA: TGTGCCAGCAGCCAAGCTGCTAGCGGCCCATACAATGAGCAGTTCTTC
J: TRBJ2-1; length: 16; D: TRBD2; size: many; V: TRBV4-3; CDR3: CASSQDTGGPSNEQFF; DNA: TGCGCCAGCAGCCAAGATACGGGAGGGCCCAGCAATGAGCAGTTCTTC
J: TRBJ2-7; length: 14; D: TRBD1; size: few; V: TRBV7-2; CDR3: CASSLKQGFGEQYF; DNA: TGTGCCAGCAGCCTCAAACAGGGGTTCGGCGAGCAGTACTTC
J: TRBJ2-7; length: 13; D: -; size: few; V: TRBV12-3/TRBV12-4; CDR3: CASSLVFRDEQYF; DNA: TGTGCCAGCAGTTTAGTCTTCAGGGACGAGCAGTACTTC
J: TRBJ2-4; length: 16; D: -; size: few; V: TRBV28; CDR3: CASSTRGMGAKNIQYF; DNA: TGTGCCAGCAGTACCAGGGGTATGGGAGCCAAAAACATTCAGTACTTC
J: TRBJ2-5; length: 15; D: TRBD2; size: -; V: TRBV20-1; CDR3: CSARGPSGRVETQYF; DNA: TGCAGTGCTAGGGGCCCTAGCGGACGGGTAGAGACCCAGTACTTC
J: TRBJ2-3; length: 16; D: -; size: many; V: TRBV12-3/TRBV12-4; CDR3: CASSLGGSRHTDTQYF; DNA: TGTGCCAGCAGTTTAGGGGGAAGTAGGCACACAGATACGCAGTATTTT
J: TRBJ2-3; length: 20; D: -; size: many; V: TRBV27; CDR3: CASSSQSPFDGEKGLDTQYF; DNA: TGTGCCAGCAGTTCCCAATCCCCCTTTGACGGGGAGAAGGGGTTAGATACGCAGTATTTT
J: TRBJ2-7; length: 15; D: TRBD2; size: many; V: TRBV25-1; CDR3: CASSHRLAGSDEQYF; DNA: TGTGCCAGCAGTCATCGACTAGCGGGAAGTGACGAGCAGTACTTC
J: TRBJ1-6; length: 14; D: -; size: -; V: TRBV5-1; CDR3: CASSLPGAKSPLHF; DNA: TGCGCCAGCAGCTTACCGGGAGCGAAATCACCCCTCCACTTT
J: TRBJ1-5; length: 15; D: -; size: few; V: TRBV6-1; CDR3: CASRERGAANQPQHF; DNA: TGTGCCAGCAGGGAACGGGGGGCGGCCAATCAGCCCCAGCATTTT
J: TRBJ1-5; length: 13; D: -; size: few; V: TRBV19; CDR3: CASIGAFQSPQHF; DNA: TGTGCCAGTATTGGGGCATTTCAATCGCCCCAGCATTTT
J: TRBJ1-5; length: 14; D: -; size: many; V: TRBV20-1; CDR3: CSARVSTGNQPQHF; DNA: TGCAGTGCTAGAGTATCAACAGGTAATCAGCCCCAGCATTTT
J: TRBJ2-3; length: 15; D: -; size: few; V: TRBV15; CDR3: CATSSEPQFTDTQYF; DNA: TGTGCCACCAGCAGCGAGCCCCAATTCACAGATACGCAGTATTTT
J: TRBJ2-7; length: 16; D: -; size: many; V: TRBV7-2; CDR3: CASSLGVGTNYYEQYF; DNA: TGTGCCAGCAGCTTAGGAGTAGGGACAAATTACTACGAGCAGTACTTC
J: TRBJ1-1; length: 14; D: TRBD1; size: few; V: TRBV12-3/TRBV12-4; CDR3: CASSRITGDTEAFF; DNA: TGTGCCAGCAGTCGTATAACAGGGGACACTGAAGCTTTCTTT
J: TRBJ2-1; length: 13; D: -; size: few; V: TRBV6-1; CDR3: CAAGTPSYNEQFF; DNA: TGTGCCGCTGGAACGCCATCCTACAATGAGCAGTTCTTC
J: TRBJ2-2; length: 15; D: -; size: few; V: TRBV2; CDR3: CASTRLVTVGGELFF; DNA: TGTGCCAGCACCAGACTAGTAACGGTCGGCGGGGAGCTGTTTTTT
J: TRBJ2-3; length: 14; D: TRBD2; size: -; V: TRBV12-3/TRBV12-4; CDR3: CASSFGTSEDTQYF; DNA: TGTGCCAGCAGTTTCGGGACTAGCGAAGATACGCAGTATTTT
J: TRBJ2-7; length: 15; D: TRBD2; size: -; V: TRBV28; CDR3: CASSFSGLALEKQYF; DNA: TGTGCCAGCAGTTTTAGCGGACTAGCGCTTGAAAAGCAGTACTTC
J: TRBJ1-1; length: 16; D: -; size: many; V: TRBV14; CDR3: CASSRINGRMNTEAFF; DNA: TGTGCCAGCAGCCGAATCAACGGGAGAATGAACACTGAAGCTTTCTTT
J: TRBJ2-1; length: 12; D: -; size: many; V: TRBV10-3; CDR3: CAISALLNEQFF; DNA: TGTGCCATCAGTGCACTCCTTAATGAGCAGTTCTTC
J: TRBJ2-7; length: 13; D: TRBD2; size: few; V: TRBV20-1; CDR3: CSAPEGTRYEQYF; DNA: TGCAGTGCTCCGGAAGGGACTAGATACGAGCAGTACTTC
J: TRBJ1-5; length: 15; D: TRBD1; size: -; V: TRBV12-3/TRBV12-4; CDR3: CASSLSGTGVQPQHF; DNA: TGTGCCAGCAGTTTATCCGGGACAGGGGTTCAGCCCCAGCATTTT
J: TRBJ1-1; length: 11; D: TRBD1; size: many; V: TRBV29-1; CDR3: CSVTGLSEAFF; DNA: TGCAGCGTGACAGGGCTCAGTGAAGCTTTCTTT
J: TRBJ2-1; length: 13; D: -; size: few; V: TRBV11-2; CDR3: CASSSWERNEQFF; DNA: TGTGCCAGCAGCTCGTGGGAGAGGAATGAGCAGTTCTTC
J: TRBJ2-3; length: 11; D: -; size: few; V: TRBV27; CDR3: CASSYQNTQYF; DNA: TGTGCCAGCAGTTATCAGAATACGCAGTATTTT
J: TRBJ2-7; length: 14; D: TRBD1; size: -; V: TRBV28; CDR3: CASSPGQVSGGQYF; DNA: TGTGCCAGCAGTCCGGGACAGGTATCTGGGGGGCAGTACTTC
J: TRBJ2-1; length: 19; D: TRBD2; size: -; V: TRBV20-1; CDR3: CSARGDSGTSGTPYNEQFF; DNA: TGCAGTGCTAGAGGCGATTCCGGGACTAGCGGGACCCCCTACAATGAGCAGTTCTTC
J: TRBJ1-1; length: 13; D: TRBD1; size: few; V: TRBV29-1; CDR3: CSGTGVADTEAFF; DNA: TGCAGCGGGACAGGGGTAGCAGACACTGAAGCTTTCTTT
J: TRBJ1-1; length: 12; D: -; size: few; V: TRBV29-1; CDR3: CSARTPSGGAFF; DNA: TGCAGCGCCCGGACACCTTCCGGGGGAGCTTTCTTT
J: TRBJ2-7; length: 14; D: -; size: -; V: TRBV6-2/TRBV6-3; CDR3: CASRRDSKSYEQYF; DNA: TGTGCCAGCAGGCGGGACTCCAAATCCTACGAGCAGTACTTC
J: TRBJ1-1; length: 15; D: -; size: few; V: TRBV5-1; CDR3: CASSLGLGLDTEAFF; DNA: TGCGCCAGCAGCTTGGGATTGGGTTTGGACACTGAAGCTTTCTTT
J: TRBJ2-1; length: 15; D: -; size: few; V: TRBV11-2; CDR3: CASSQDGTPTNEQFF; DNA: TGTGCCAGCAGTCAAGACGGGACTCCCACCAATGAGCAGTTCTTC
J: TRBJ2-1; length: 16; D: TRBD2; size: -; V: TRBV5-1; CDR3: CASSSVGTSGNNEQFF; DNA: TGCGCCAGCAGCTCCGTTGGGACTAGTGGAAACAATGAGCAGTTCTTC